This is a list of T cell receptor beta chains from one sample in a study of CD8 T cells in Susac syndrome. TCRdb recomputed calls from the immunoSEQ multiplex PCR reads with MiXCR, one row per CDR3 protein. The data show 160,000 or so distinct CDR3 sequences, 95% to 96% seen once. The material sequenced was CD8+ T cells from PBMCs. These receptors were taken from a human donor with multiple sclerosis. Both conserved end residues are part of each CDR3. A D gene is named only where the DNA matches it firmly. Clone size is given for some rows only: seen once, a few or many times, or a class if the clone is expanded.

V gene	D gene	clone size	J gene	CDR3 protein	CDR3 DNA
TRBV29-1	-	-	TRBJ1-1	CSVQGGAGAMNTEAFF	TGCAGCGTCCAAGGGGGGGCAGGGGCTATGAACACTGAAGCTTTCTTT
TRBV4-2	-	-	TRBJ2-3	CASSQTRSQTTDTQYF	TGTGCCAGCAGCCAGACGCGCTCACAGACCACAGATACGCAGTATTTT
TRBV28	-	-	TRBJ2-2	CASRPGTTNTGELFF	TGTGCCAGCAGACCTGGGACAACGAACACCGGGGAGCTGTTTTTT
TRBV7-3	-	-	TRBJ1-1	CASSLGGIDTEAFF	TGTGCCAGCAGCCTCGGCGGGATCGACACCGAAGCTTTCTTT
TRBV27	-	once	TRBJ1-2	CASGSLGDGYTF	TGTGCCAGCGGCTCCTTGGGAGATGGCTACACCTTC
TRBV6-1	-	-	TRBJ1-5	CASEQEPGEPQHF	TGTGCCAGCGAACAGGAGCCCGGTGAGCCCCAGCATTTT
TRBV30	-	-	TRBJ1-6	CAWRTGSPLHF	TGTGCCTGGAGAACGGGTTCACCCCTCCACTTT
TRBV7-9	-	-	TRBJ2-3	CASSFGPEKTDTQYF	TGTGCCAGCAGCTTTGGGCCAGAGAAGACAGATACGCAGTATTTT
TRBV20-1	-	-	TRBJ2-2	CSARDEGQELFF	TGCAGTGCTAGAGATGAGGGGCAGGAGCTGTTTTTT
TRBV2	TRBD1	-	TRBJ2-1	CASSNRDRGNNEQFF	TGTGCCAGCAGTAACCGGGACAGGGGGAACAATGAGCAGTTCTTC
TRBV9	-	-	TRBJ2-2	CASSVGHGSGELFF	TGTGCCAGCAGCGTAGGTCATGGGTCCGGGGAGCTGTTTTTT
TRBV5-1	TRBD1	-	TRBJ1-1	CAPSGTGGSMNTEAFF	TGCGCCCCCTCCGGGACAGGGGGGTCAATGAACACTGAAGCTTTCTTT
TRBV13	-	-	TRBJ1-1	CASSLESAEAFF	TGTGCCAGCAGCTTAGAGAGCGCTGAAGCTTTCTTT
TRBV12-5	-	-	TRBJ1-5	CASGLFPSTQHF	TGTGCTAGTGGTTTGTTCCCTAGCACCCAGCATTTT
TRBV25-1	-	-	TRBJ1-1	CASSGPYTEAFF	TGTGCCAGCAGTGGGCCGTACACTGAAGCTTTCTTT
TRBV30	-	-	TRBJ2-7	CAWRWGYEQYF	TGTGCCTGGAGGTGGGGATACGAGCAGTACTTC
TRBV29-1	TRBD1	-	TRBJ1-2	CSVLGQGIANYGYTF	TGCAGCGTTCTTGGACAGGGAATTGCAAACTATGGCTACACCTTC
TRBV12-3/TRBV12-4	-	few	TRBJ2-7	CASSPDSSYEQYF	TGTGCCAGCAGTCCCGACAGCTCCTACGAGCAGTACTTC
TRBV6-5	-	-	TRBJ2-1	CASSYGIKQFF	TGTGCCAGCAGTTACGGGATCAAGCAGTTCTTC
TRBV9	-	once	TRBJ1-1	CASSQDQGYTEAFF	TGTGCCAGCAGCCAAGATCAGGGGTACACTGAAGCTTTCTTT
TRBV6-5	-	-	TRBJ2-2	CASTDFTGELFF	TGTGCCAGCACGGACTTCACCGGGGAGCTGTTTTTT
TRBV4-1	TRBD2	-	TRBJ2-5	CASSQVGLASGGAVGTQYF	TGCGCCAGCAGCCAAGTGGGCTTGGCTAGCGGGGGGGCCGTAGGGACCCAGTACTTC
TRBV20-1	TRBD1	few	TRBJ2-1	CSASPGTGFYNEQFF	TGCAGTGCGAGCCCCGGGACAGGTTTTTACAATGAGCAGTTCTTC
TRBV9	-	-	TRBJ2-2	CASSAGDTGELFF	TGTGCCAGCAGCGCAGGGGACACCGGGGAGCTGTTTTTT
TRBV25-1	-	-	TRBJ2-7	CASTDRIEQYF	TGTGCCAGCACCGACAGGATCGAGCAGTACTTC
TRBV2	-	-	TRBJ2-1	CASGGHYNEQFF	TGTGCCAGCGGGGGCCACTACAATGAGCAGTTCTTC
TRBV6-5	-	-	TRBJ2-2	CASSYAVQQGDGLFF	TGTGCCAGCAGTTACGCGGTTCAACAAGGGGATGGGCTGTTTTTT
TRBV20-1	-	-	TRBJ1-1	CSARGGTNTEAFF	TGCAGTGCTAGAGGGGGGACAAACACTGAAGCTTTCTTT
TRBV12-3/TRBV12-4	-	once	TRBJ2-7	CASSTGPVYEQYF	TGTGCCAGCAGTACGGGACCGGTCTACGAGCAGTACTTC
TRBV5-1	-	-	TRBJ1-6	CASRGSTDNSPLHF	TGCGCCAGCAGAGGTTCGACAGATAATTCACCCCTCCACTTT
TRBV7-6	-	-	TRBJ2-1	CASSSTGTAGNEQFF	TGTGCCAGCAGTTCTACCGGGACCGCAGGGAATGAGCAGTTCTTC
TRBV6-5	TRBD1	-	TRBJ2-7	CASSYSTGNEQYF	TGTGCCAGCAGTTACTCGACAGGGAACGAGCAGTACTTC
TRBV6-5	-	once	TRBJ2-1	CASSYRNYNEQFF	TGTGCCAGCAGTTACCGGAATTACAATGAGCAGTTCTTC
TRBV13	-	-	TRBJ2-5	CASSKRYGVQETQYF	TGTGCCAGCAGTAAACGGTACGGAGTTCAAGAGACCCAGTACTTC
TRBV29-1	TRBD1	-	TRBJ2-7	CSVESGGQEQYF	TGCAGCGTCGAATCAGGGGGCCAGGAGCAGTACTTC
TRBV7-9	-	once	TRBJ2-1	CASSYSQNEQFF	TGTGCCAGCAGCTACAGCCAGAATGAGCAGTTCTTC
TRBV27	-	-	TRBJ2-3	CASSYRADTQYF	TGTGCCAGCAGTTACAGAGCAGATACGCAGTATTTT
TRBV29-1	-	-	TRBJ2-6	CSVEDWMGAGANVLTF	TGCAGCGTTGAAGATTGGATGGGGGCTGGGGCCAACGTCCTGACTTTC
TRBV12-3/TRBV12-4	-	-	TRBJ1-1	CASSPPTAMNTEAFF	TGTGCCAGCAGCCCTCCAACAGCTATGAACACTGAAGCTTTCTTT
TRBV30	-	-	TRBJ1-1	CAWSVGLTMNTEAFF	TGTGCCTGGAGTGTAGGGCTGACGATGAACACTGAAGCTTTCTTT
TRBV27	TRBD2	-	TRBJ2-2	CASRSSGGVLNTGELFF	TGTGCCAGCAGGAGTAGCGGGGGGGTTTTGAACACCGGGGAGCTGTTTTTT
TRBV24-1	-	-	TRBJ2-3	CATSDSSGPGPDTQYF	TGTGCCACCAGTGATTCCTCGGGCCCCGGTCCAGATACGCAGTATTTT
TRBV29-1	-	-	TRBJ2-7	CSVGGHGREGNYEQYF	TGCAGCGTTGGGGGACACGGCAGGGAGGGTAATTACGAGCAGTACTTC
TRBV2	TRBD1	-	TRBJ2-1	CASSPQGASGYEQFF	TGTGCCAGTTCACCACAGGGGGCTTCTGGCTATGAGCAGTTCTTC
TRBV3-1	-	-	TRBJ2-7	CASRLRDKSSYEQYF	TGTGCCAGCAGACTTCGGGACAAGAGCTCCTACGAGCAGTACTTC
TRBV7-9	-	-	TRBJ2-1	CASSPHLAGPYNEQFF	TGTGCCAGCAGCCCGCATTTGGCGGGGCCCTACAATGAGCAGTTCTTC
TRBV5-6	-	-	TRBJ1-1	CASSWKQMNTEAFF	TGTGCCAGCAGCTGGAAACAAATGAACACTGAAGCTTTCTTT
TRBV14	TRBD2	-	TRBJ2-1	CASSQDRASGVRHEQFF	TGTGCCAGCAGCCAAGATCGGGCTAGCGGGGTGAGACATGAGCAGTTCTTC
TRBV20-1	TRBD1	-	TRBJ2-7	CSARAGTGDTYEQYF	TGCAGTGCTAGAGCCGGGACAGGTGATACCTACGAGCAGTACTTC
TRBV6-5	-	-	TRBJ2-7	CASSMEGSTYEQYF	TGTGCCAGCAGTATGGAGGGGAGCACCTACGAGCAGTACTTC
TRBV9	TRBD1	-	TRBJ2-3	CASSVGRGPSTDTQYF	TGTGCCAGCAGCGTAGGAAGGGGGCCCAGCACAGATACGCAGTATTTT
TRBV7-9	-	-	TRBJ2-5	CASRDMQETQYF	TGTGCCAGCCGGGACATGCAAGAGACCCAGTACTTC